This TCR beta chain was identified during a study of blood T cells in healthy people across ages. Turning to the study itself: About one barcoded beta molecule was captured per two T cells (by template switching).

Germline V gene data show CDR1 as SGHVS and CDR2 as FQNEAQ. V was clipped by 1 base and J by 7 bases, with 10 bases between them. The CDR3 runs 13 residues. The sample holds many counts of this clonotype. Its antigen remains unknown. Overall study results and limits: Unknown donor CMV status possibly confounded expanded clonotype changes.

Together with a sample-barcoded 5' primer, a J-beta primer mix was included in a second PCR lasting about 6 to 12 cycles. Each cDNA was tagged by a template-switch adaptor containing 12 random nucleotides. From the 5' RACE reads, TCRdb called clonotypes with MiXCR, one entry per CDR3 protein. Here the sample spans hundreds of thousands of distinct CDR3 sequences, approximately 31% being singletons. The amount of total RNA extracted per sample was at least 5 micrograms. This chain joins TRBV7-8 and TRBJ1-2; D is undetermined. The source of this sequence is a woman over 75 in good health. Sequencing was done on a sample of blood. The CDR3 DNA is TGTGCCAGCAGCTTAGTCCCGGTTGGTGGCTACACCTTC. This codes for CASSLVPVGGYTF.